The next 15 T cell receptor beta chains were all read from a single sample in a study of PD-1 blockade in classical Hodgkin lymphoma (dated by TCRdb to 2018 to 2020). Library prep was done by the immunoSEQ multiplex PCR assay. The table comes from immuneACCESS by way of TCRdb, which keeps in-frame sequences with V and J called. Part of the clones is missing from these tables; in studies checked, under half for an unresolved V gene and the rest for unknown reasons. The sample table shows roughly 90,000 clones, and roughly 76% are seen once. Roughly 15% of the sample belongs to the ten largest clones. Read against the paper, the sample's time point label means: cycle 2 day 1 (C2D1) of nivolumab. Every trial patient had relapsed after autologous stem cell transplantation, and cohorts A, B and C differed in prior brentuximab vedotin exposure. The sample was peripheral blood mononuclear cells (PBMCs), taken before the second cycle of nivolumab. The receptors shown here come from a human donor with classical Hodgkin lymphoma.

This clone came up a few times. The rearrangement uses TRBV19 and TRBJ2-7; D might be TRBD2 (6 bases). CDR1 and CDR2 from the germline V gene are LNHDA and SQIVND (reference sequence). V lost 7 bases and J 5 bases, leaving 12 bases between the germline ends. CDR3 length: 12 amino acids. The CDR3 protein is CASNGGINEQYF. CDR3 bases: TGTGCCAGTAACGGGGGAATCAACGAGCAGTACTTC.

This chain uses TRBV30 with TRBJ2-3, with 16 positions matching TRBD2. Trimming took 2 bases from V and 9 from J; bases not matched to a gene: 11. CDR1 is GTSNPN, CDR2 SVGIG, per germline (reference sequence). This CDR3 spans 17 amino acids. The CDR3 coding sequence is TGTGCCTGGAGTCCTGGGGGGACTAGCGGGAGGGTGGGAACGCAGTATTTT. Its protein is CAWSPGGTSGRVGTQYF.

The genes are TRBV10-2 and TRBJ1-1, with D possibly TRBD1 on 6 matching bases. Germline V lookup: CDR1 WSHSY, CDR2 SAAADI. The CDR3 covers 13 residues. The ends were cut back, 7 bases at V and 0 bases at J, with 9 bases in the middle. CDR3 bases: TGCGCCAGCAACAGGGCGATGAACACTGAAGCTTTCTTT. Translation gives CASNRAMNTEAFF.

V and J are TRBV14 and TRBJ2-7, with 9 bases fitting TRBD1. The CDR3 covers 13 residues. J was trimmed by 3 bases and V by 4 bases; bases with no gene match: 1. Germline V lookup: CDR1 SGHDN, CDR2 FVKESK. DNA of the CDR3: TGTGCCAGCAGCCCGGGACAGGGCTACGAGCAGTACTTC. Translation: CASSPGQGYEQYF.

The chain is built from TRBV7-9 and TRBJ2-7; D unclear. The CDR3 runs 14 residues. The germline V gene encodes CDR1 SEHNR and CDR2 FQNEAQ (reference sequence). Trimming stripped 2 bases from V and 2 bases from J, with 10 bases between. The CDR3 is CASSLLLGAYEQYF. CDR3 in DNA: TGTGCCAGCAGCTTACTACTTGGGGCCTACGAGCAGTACTTC.

For the CDR3, the DNA is TGCGCCAGCAGCCAGGGAGGTGCGGCAACCTACGAGCAGTTCTTC. Its protein product is CASSQGGAATYEQFF. The chain links TRBV4-3 to TRBJ2-1; tentative D call: TRBD2 (6 bases). V was shortened by 3 bases and J by 10 bases, with 19 bases between the two germline ends. CDR1 is LGHNA, CDR2 YSLEER, per germline. The CDR3 has 15 amino acids.

V and J are TRBV5-1 and TRBJ2-1, with 9 bases that match TRBD1. Trimming removed 4 bases from V and 3 bases from J; junction bases left unmatched: 11. The CDR3 extends over 17 amino acids. CDR1 and CDR2 (germline): SGHRS, YFSETQ. The CDR3 DNA sequence: TGCGCCAGCAGCGGACCGGGACAGGGATCGTTCTACAATGAGCAGTTCTTC. Protein sequence: CASSGPGQGSFYNEQFF. Based on the CDR3 plus reference TRBV5-1 and TRBJ2-1, the full variable domain is KAGVTQTPRYLIKTRGQQVTLSCSPISGHRSVSWYQQTPGQGLQFLFEYFSETQRNKGNFPGRFSGRQFSNSRSEMNVSTLELGDSALYLCASSGPGQGSFYNEQFFGPGTRLTVL.

The chain employs TRBV2 and TRBJ2-5; 9 positions agree with TRBD1. The CDR3 contains 16 residues. Trimming at V came to 5 bases and at J to 4 bases, leaving 11 bases not matched to a gene. The germline V gene encodes CDR1 SNHLY and CDR2 FYNNEI. DNA of the CDR3: TGTGCCAGCAGTTGGCCCCCGGGACAGGGAGGAGAGACCCAGTACTTC. Protein: CASSWPPGQGGETQYF. The whole variable domain, filled in from reference TRBV2 and TRBJ2-5, reads EPEVTQTPSHQVTQMGQEVILRCVPISNHLYFYWYRQILGQKVEFLVSFYNNEISEKSEIFDDQFSVERPDGSNFTLKIRSTKLEDSAMYFCASSWPPGQGGETQYFGPGTRLLVL.

The CDR3 nucleotides read TGTGCCATCAGTGAGGGAATGGTATCCGGAACCACCTACAATGAGCAGTTCTTC. Translation gives CAISEGMVSGTTYNEQFF. The chain links TRBV10-3 to TRBJ2-1; D not resolved. CDR1 ENHRY and CDR2 SYGVKD come from the germline V gene. Between the trimmed V and J ends, which lost 2 bases and 2 bases, there was a span of 19 bases. The CDR3 is 18 amino acids.

Of note for this clone: The sample holds other DNA sequences that translate to the same CDR3. This chain connects TRBV5-6 to TRBJ1-5, with D unresolved. The V gene's germline CDR1 is SGHDT and CDR2 YYEEEE. This CDR3 spans 14 amino acids. V lost 4 bases to trimming and J lost 2 bases, with 10 bases between them. CDR3: CASSPRRGNQPQHF. DNA for the CDR3: TGTGCCAGCAGCCCGAGACGGGGCAATCAGCCCCAGCATTTT. The variable domain in full, completed from reference TRBV5-6 and TRBJ1-5, reads DAGVTQSPTHLIKTRGQQVTLRCSPKSGHDTVSWYQQALGQGPQFIFQYYEEEERQRGNFPDRFSGHQFPNYSSELNVNALLLGDSALYLCASSPRRGNQPQHFGDGTRLSIL.

The V and J genes are TRBV27 and TRBJ2-6; perhaps D is TRBD1 or TRBD2 (5 bases each). This CDR3 region has 16 residues. The germline gives CDR1 MNHEY, CDR2 SMNVEV (reference sequence). Trimming took off 3 bases at V and 0 bases at J, with 9 bases between the two ends. This CDR3 is CASSFWGSSGANVLTF. CDR3 DNA sequence: TGTGCCAGCAGTTTTTGGGGGTCCTCTGGGGCCAACGTCCTGACTTTC.

This chain links TRBV5-1 with TRBJ2-7; 7 nucleotides align to TRBD1. This CDR3 contains 16 residues. The germline gives CDR1 SGHRS, CDR2 YFSETQ. Unmatched junction bases numbered 12, after V lost 6 bases and J lost 0 bases. The CDR3 region is CASTPLNRGASYEQYF. For the CDR3, the DNA is TGCGCCAGCACGCCATTAAACAGGGGCGCCTCCTACGAGCAGTACTTC.

CDR3 amino acids: CAIRLAEYNEQFF. The CDR3 DNA follows: TGTGCCATCAGACTAGCGGAATACAATGAGCAGTTCTTC. The rearrangement uses TRBV10-3 and TRBJ2-1, with 8 bases matching TRBD2. Per germline, CDR1 ENHRY and CDR2 SYGVKD. This CDR3 is built from 13 residues. Germline trimming cut 6 bases from V and 4 bases from J; bases unmatched to any gene: 2.

The chain couples TRBV19 to TRBJ2-7, with a weak D call TRBD1 (6 bases). Germline-derived CDR1 and CDR2 are LNHDA and SQIVND (reference sequence). V lost 1 base and J lost 3, with 13 bases in between. CDR3 size: 15 residues. CDR3 sequence: CASSIAGVGHYEQYF. CDR3 DNA sequence: TGTGCCAGTAGTATAGCAGGGGTCGGACACTACGAGCAGTACTTC.

This chain joins TRBV6-5 and TRBJ1-1; 10 bases are a match to TRBD1. The germline V gene has CDR1 MNHEY and CDR2 SVGAGI. The length of the CDR3 is 15 residues. Losses at the gene ends were 6 bases for V and 2 bases for J; bases not matched to a gene: 6. Written as DNA, the CDR3 is TGTGCCAGCAGGGAGGGACAGGGGATCAACACTGAAGCTTTCTTT. Translation gives CASREGQGINTEAFF.